The rows below give T cell receptor beta chains drawn from one sample of a study of memory CD4+ T cells and cytomegalovirus serostatus. Measured with immunoSEQ multiplex PCR; TCRdb has only the in-frame clones, and not every one. The table records 50,000 to 65,000 clones, about 73% of them present only once. The material sequenced was memory CD4+ T cells from blood. The origin of the receptors is an adult in good health and CMV-seronegative. CDR3s include the opening cysteine and the closing phenylalanine or tryptophan. The D gene is left open where the match is weak. Expanded clones are given a class, and other clones once, few, many or no size at all.

v_gene	j_gene	len	abundance	d_gene	CDR3nt	CDR3aa
TRBV28	TRBJ2-7	15	NA	TRBD1	TGTGCCAGCAGTTTAAGACAGGGGAGTTTCCACGAGCAGTACTTC	CASSLRQGSFHEQYF
TRBV19	TRBJ2-3	17	NA	TRBD2	TGTGCCAGTATGGAACGAACTCCCGGGACTAGCGGGAGTACGCAGTATTTT	CASMERTPGTSGSTQYF
TRBV5-1	TRBJ2-2	15	NA	TRBD2	TGCGCCAGCAGCACCGGACTAGCTGATACCGGGGAGCTGTTTTTT	CASSTGLADTGELFF
TRBV5-1	TRBJ2-1	16	NA	NA	TGCGCCAGCAGCCTACTCGGGGGCCAGGCGGACAATGAGCAGTTCTTC	CASSLLGGQADNEQFF
TRBV9	TRBJ2-2	14	NA	NA	TGTGCCAGCAGCGCTATCCTGGGCACCGGGGAGCTGTTTTTT	CASSAILGTGELFF
TRBV7-3	TRBJ1-1	16	NA	NA	TGTGCCAGCAGCTTAACGTGGTCGGGGGGGAGGACTGAAGCTTTCTTT	CASSLTWSGGRTEAFF
TRBV19	TRBJ2-2	14	NA	NA	TGTGCCAGTAGTAGCGGTCTGAACACCGGGGAGCTGTTTTTT	CASSSGLNTGELFF
TRBV28	TRBJ2-7	10	NA	NA	TGTGCCAGCAGTTTAGTGGAGCAGTACTTC	CASSLVEQYF
TRBV29-1	TRBJ1-4	18	NA	TRBD1	TGCAGCGTGAAAACTCCCGGGACAGGTGGGACTTATAATGAAAAACTGTTTTTT	CSVKTPGTGGTYNEKLFF
TRBV2	TRBJ1-1	15	few	NA	TGTGCCAGCAGGCTGGGGGACACAGTGAACACTGAAGCTTTCTTT	CASRLGDTVNTEAFF
TRBV27	TRBJ2-7	12	NA	NA	TGTGCCAGCAGTGATCGGGGTACAGTGCAGTACTTC	CASSDRGTVQYF
TRBV7-2	TRBJ2-3	15	NA	TRBD2	TGTGCCAGCAGCCTAAGGGCGGGGGGATCTGATACGCAGTATTTT	CASSLRAGGSDTQYF
TRBV6-1	TRBJ2-7	14	few	NA	TGTGCCAGCGCCCCCCTGGGGCAGGGGTACGAGCAGTACTTC	CASAPLGQGYEQYF
TRBV4-2	TRBJ1-1	15	NA	NA	TGTGCCAGCAGCCAAGGTTACAGCTTGAACACTGAAGCTTTCTTT	CASSQGYSLNTEAFF
TRBV7-2	TRBJ2-1	16	NA	NA	TGTGCCAGCAGCTTAGATTTGGGGAGCTCCTACAATGAGCAGTTCTTC	CASSLDLGSSYNEQFF
TRBV2	TRBJ2-7	13	medium-sized	NA	TGTGCCAGCAGCACGCAGGGGCAGGACGAGCAGTACTTC	CASSTQGQDEQYF
TRBV7-6	TRBJ2-5	16	few	TRBD1	TGTGCCAGCAGCGCCAAGCGGCGGACAGGGGAAGAGACCCAGTACTTC	CASSAKRRTGEETQYF
TRBV5-1	TRBJ2-7	14	NA	NA	TGCGCCAGCAGTAGGCAGGGAGGCCCCTACGAGCAGTACTTC	CASSRQGGPYEQYF
TRBV7-2	TRBJ2-3	15	NA	NA	TGTGCCAGCAGCTTAGGGGGGGGCCGCACAGATACGCAGTATTTT	CASSLGGGRTDTQYF
TRBV6-5	TRBJ1-1	16	NA	NA	TGTGCCAGCAGTTATGTCATCGAGGCCCCAGGGGCTGAAGCTTTCTTT	CASSYVIEAPGAEAFF
TRBV6-4	TRBJ1-1	14	NA	TRBD1	TGTGCCAGCAGCTCCGACAGGGGCTACACTGAAGCTTTCTTT	CASSSDRGYTEAFF
TRBV7-2	TRBJ1-1	14	NA	TRBD1	TGTGCCAGCAGTTCACAGGGGAGGAACACTGAAGCTTTCTTT	CASSSQGRNTEAFF
TRBV20-1	TRBJ2-1	11	NA	NA	TGCAGTGCTAGCAGGAGCAATGAGCAGTTCTTC	CSASRSNEQFF
TRBV5-6	TRBJ1-2	13	NA	NA	TGTGCCAGCAGCCCCGACAGCAACTATGGCTACACCTTC	CASSPDSNYGYTF
TRBV18	TRBJ2-2	14	NA	NA	TGTGCCAGCTCACCATTAAAGGGGACCGGGGAGCTGTTTTTT	CASSPLKGTGELFF
TRBV6-5	TRBJ1-1	13	NA	NA	TGTGCCAGCAGTTACAAGATGAACACTGAAGCTTTCTTT	CASSYKMNTEAFF
TRBV28	TRBJ2-4	16	NA	NA	TGTGCCAGCAGGAACACCGAGACAGGAGCCAAAAACATTCAGTACTTC	CASRNTETGAKNIQYF
TRBV9	TRBJ2-7	13	NA	NA	TGTGCCAGCAGCGTAGCCCCTGCCTACGAGCAGTACTTC	CASSVAPAYEQYF
TRBV27	TRBJ1-1	14	NA	NA	TGTGCCAGCAGTTTTATAGGGTTGAAGGCTGAAGCTTTCTTT	CASSFIGLKAEAFF
TRBV16	TRBJ2-7	12	few	NA	TGTGCCAGCAGCCAATCCACCCACGAGCAGTACTTC	CASSQSTHEQYF
TRBV7-2	TRBJ1-6	13	NA	NA	TGTGCCAGCAGCTTAGGCTACAATTCACCCCTCCACTTT	CASSLGYNSPLHF
TRBV25-1	TRBJ2-7	16	NA	TRBD2	TGTGCCAGCAGTGAATACCTAGCGGGAAGCTCCTACGAGCAGTACTTC	CASSEYLAGSSYEQYF
TRBV15	TRBJ2-5	14	NA	NA	TGTGCCACCAGCAGAAATCTTGGGGTAGAGACCCAGTACTTC	CATSRNLGVETQYF
TRBV27	TRBJ1-1	15	NA	TRBD1	TGTGCCAGCCGACAGGGGAATTGGATGAACACTGAAGCTTTCTTT	CASRQGNWMNTEAFF
TRBV5-1	TRBJ2-2	14	NA	NA	TGCGCCAGCAGCAGGTCAGAAAACACCGGGGAGCTGTTTTTT	CASSRSENTGELFF
TRBV10-3	TRBJ1-6	16	once	NA	TGTGCCATCAGTGAGTCGACGAGACAGACTAATTCACCCCTCCACTTT	CAISESTRQTNSPLHF